The present T cell receptor beta chain was sequenced within a study of vaccination and CD4 T cells after COVID-19. About the research overall: Overlapping spike pools from SARS-CoV-2 and HCoV-NL63, HCoV-OC43 and HCoV-229E served as culture stimuli.

Cultured CD4+ T cell DNA underwent sequencing with the Oncomine TCR Beta short-read assay. Each CDR3 protein gets one entry after TCRdb re-called the PCR reads with MiXCR. This table holds roughly 20,000 distinct CDR3 sequences, 40% to 65% found once. General observations from the study: The authors identified 304 of 307 vaccine-specific clones in convalescent patients as spike mono-reactive. The cohort comprised relatively few convalescent patients, and no early post-infection timepoints were analyzed.

Germline V lookup: CDR1 WNHNN, CDR2 SYGVQD (reference sequence). The junction had 13 bases not matched to a gene; V was cut back by 5 bases and J by 4 bases. The CDR3 extends over 19 amino acids. A single count supports this clonotype. Antigen specificity is unknown. The treatment was: roughly 11-day PBMC culture with coronavirus spike peptide pools or control peptides (ViraFEST assay). Peptide pool stimulation in ViraFEST expanded antigen-specific T cells, whose TCRs were then sequenced. The rearrangement joins TRBV10-1 to TRBJ2-3; 15 bases are shared with TRBD2. The source material was CD4+ T cells from blood, cultured in vitro. The sequence derives from a human donor who had recovered from COVID-19. DNA for the CDR3: TGCGCCAGCAGTAAGCGGACTAGCGGGGGGGCTTCGGTGGCAGATACGCAGTATTTT. This codes for CASSKRTSGGASVADTQYF.